The entry below gives a single TCR beta chain sequence along with its context. Clones were read by immunoSEQ multiplex PCR, and TCRdb kept only the in-frame ones, dropping some. The profile covers about 57,000 clones, with roughly 95% appearing a single time and less than 4.5% taken by the ten largest. The data were obtained in a study of technical replicates of blood from several donors. The CDR3 is made up of 15 amino acids. Germline CDR1 reads WSHSY; CDR2 reads SAAADI. With 5 bases clipped from V and 7 bases from J, the junction kept 8 bases outside the gene matches. This sequence was found in a human donor in good health. Some clones in this sample may be carry-over from other donors' samples. This chain links TRBV10-2 with TRBJ2-3; 11 nucleotides match TRBD2. The sample consisted of PBMCs. The DNA for the CDR3 is TGCGCCAGCAGTCCCGGGACTAGCGGCCCGAATACGCAGTATTTT. Protein: CASSPGTSGPNTQYF.